The 27 T cell receptor beta chains given below trace back to one sample, sequenced in a study of blood T cell repertoires in COVID-19. Sequenced by immunoSEQ multiplex PCR; TCRdb stores in-frame clones only, minus some. The sample consists of fewer than 250,000 clones, 75% to 90% of them appearing once. Sequencing used peripheral blood. The receptor set was obtained from a woman in her thirties or forties with acute or convalescent COVID-19.

The chain combines TRBV12-2 with TRBJ1-2; the table names TRBD1, a call not compared with the DNA. TRBV12-2 is a listed pseudogene. The CDR3 extends over 16 amino acids. The CDR3: CASRRGPGQANYGYTF. CDR3 nucleotide sequence: TGTGCAAGTCGCCGCGGACCGGGACAAGCTAACTATGGCTACACCTTC.

The chain links TRBV2 to TRBJ2-2; D is possibly TRBD1 (7 bases). Trimming removed 5 bases from V and 4 bases from J, with 14 bases in between. The CDR3 has 15 amino acids. CDR1 and CDR2 (germline): SNHLY, FYNNEI. In DNA form, the CDR3 reads TGTGCCAGCAGTACACAGGGGAGGATCACCGGGGAGCTGTTTTTT. Translation: CASSTQGRITGELFF.

The chain uses TRBV6-1 and TRBJ2-7; the D gene is possibly TRBD1 (6 bases). The germline V gene encodes CDR1 MNHNS and CDR2 SASEGT. The V end was cut by 3 bases, the J end by 2 bases, with 8 bases between. The CDR3 is 13 amino acids. The CDR3 loop is CASSEYRAYEQYV. In nucleotides, the CDR3 is TGTGCCAGCAGTGAGTACAGGGCCTACGAGCAGTACGTC.

This chain uses TRBV30 with TRBJ2-2, with D unresolved. CDR3 length: 12 residues. V was cut by 2 bases and J by 6 bases, with 7 bases left in between. CDR1 GTSNPN and CDR2 SVGIG come from the germline V gene (reference sequence). CDR3 DNA: TGTGCCTGGAGTATTGCGTCCGGGGAGCTGTTTTTT. Protein sequence: CAWSIASGELFF.

This chain uses TRBV27 with TRBJ2-4, with D possibly matching TRBD1 (6 bases). CDR3 size: 15 residues. CDR1 is MNHEY, CDR2 SMNVEV, per germline (reference sequence). V lost 6 bases, J lost 0 bases, and 12 bases lay in between. The CDR3 DNA is TGTGCCAGCAGACTGGACAGTCTAGCCAAAAACATTCAGTACTTC. Its protein is CASRLDSLAKNIQYF.

The chain carries TRBV6-1 and TRBJ1-3; a possible D gene is TRBD1 (5 bases). Trimming took off 1 base at V and 0 bases at J, with 13 bases between the two ends. Germline V lookup: CDR1 MNHNS, CDR2 SASEGT. The CDR3 has 17 residues. The CDR3 reads CASSEVGGPTSGNTIYF. The DNA for the CDR3 is TGTGCCAGCAGTGAAGTGGGGGGTCCAACCTCTGGAAACACCATATATTTT.

The chain has TRBV18 and TRBJ1-2, with 7 bases matching TRBD1. Germline assignment: CDR1 KGHSH and CDR2 LQKENI. The CDR3 is made up of 15 amino acids. V lost 3 bases and J lost 8; bases outside the gene matches: 12. This CDR3 reads CASSPFPEGAMGYTF. The DNA for the CDR3 is TGTGCCAGCTCACCCTTTCCAGAGGGGGCTATGGGCTACACCTTC.

The rearrangement joins TRBV13 to TRBJ1-2; maybe TRBD1 (5 bases). V shed 5 bases and J shed 8 bases, with 15 bases lying between them. The germline CDR1 and CDR2 sequences are PRHDT and FYEKMQ (reference sequence). CDR3 length equals 13 residues. CDR3 sequence (DNA): TGTGCCAGCAGCCCCCCCAGGGTGGGGGGCTACACCTTC. It specifies CASSPPRVGGYTF.

The chain joins TRBV30 to TRBJ2-1; 12 bases line up with TRBD2. This CDR3 has 18 amino acids. Germline V gene sequence: CDR1 GTSNPN, CDR2 SVGIG (reference sequence). Losses at the gene ends were 5 bases for V and 0 bases for J; bases not matched to a gene: 11. The CDR3 region has the DNA TGTGCCTGGTTGCGGGCTAGCGGGGGGGTGATCTCCTACAATGAGCAGTTCTTC. It codes for CAWLRASGGVISYNEQFF.

The rearrangement joins TRBV6-5 to TRBJ1-2; no reliable D call. CDR3 length: 15 amino acids. V was cut by 0 bases and J by 7 bases, with 15 bases left in between. Germline V gene sequence: CDR1 MNHEY, CDR2 SVGAGI. The CDR3 coding sequence is TGTGCCAGCAGTTACTCGGGCAGCTCGTTAGGTGGCTACACCTTC. Its translation is CASSYSGSSLGGYTF.

The chain uses TRBV19 and TRBJ1-3; D may be TRBD1 (6 bases). V dropped 3 bases and J dropped 3 bases, with 18 bases sitting between them. Germline CDR1 LNHDA, CDR2 SQIVND (reference sequence). The CDR3 covers 17 residues. This CDR3 is CASSIAFTGFDGNTIYF. CDR3 bases: TGTGCCAGTAGTATCGCGTTTACAGGGTTCGATGGAAACACCATATATTTT.

The J gene is TRBJ2-2, the V gene TRBV25-1, with D hard to call. The ends were cut back, 1 base at V and 4 bases at J, with 4 bases in the middle. Germline lookup yields CDR1 MGHDK and CDR2 SYGVNS. The CDR3 is made up of 13 amino acids. The CDR3 loop is CASSEFLTGELFF. In DNA form, the CDR3 reads TGTGCCAGCAGTGAATTTCTCACCGGGGAGCTGTTTTTT.

The chain employs TRBV3-1 (or the pseudogene TRBV3-2) and TRBJ1-1; D gene uncertain. CDR3 size: 12 residues. V was trimmed by 3 bases and J by 2 bases, leaving 4 bases between them. Germline V gives CDR1 LGHDT, CDR2 YNNKEL (reference sequence). CDR3 amino acids: CASSHLNTEAFF. The CDR3 bases are TGTGCCAGCAGCCACCTAAACACTGAAGCTTTCTTT.

The chain joins TRBV24-1 to TRBJ2-1; 9 bases align to TRBD2. The CDR3 consists of 17 residues. In germline, CDR1 is KGHDR, CDR2 SFDVKD. V gave up 3 bases and J gave up 4 bases; unmatched junction bases: 9. CDR3 protein: CATSDGAAGGLYNEQFF. In nucleotides, the CDR3 is TGTGCCACCAGTGATGGAGCTGCGGGGGGGCTGTACAATGAGCAGTTCTTC.

This CDR3 is CASSTNRGTQYF. In DNA, the CDR3 is TGTGCCAGCAGTACCAACAGGGGTACGCAGTATTTT. The chain employs TRBV12-3 or TRBV12-4 and TRBJ2-3; 7 bases map to TRBD1. Trimming at V came to 5 bases and at J to 8 bases, leaving 4 bases not matched to a gene. CDR3 length equals 12 residues.

The V and J genes are TRBV5-1 and TRBJ1-5, with a possible D match to TRBD1 (6 bases). V shed 0 bases and J shed 5 bases, with 9 bases lying between them. Germline V CDR1 and CDR2: SGHRS, YFSETQ. CDR3 size: 14 residues. The CDR3 nucleotides read TGCGCCAGCAGCTTGGCAGGGGCAGATCAGCCCCAGCATTTT. It translates to CASSLAGADQPQHF. The variable domain in full, completed from reference TRBV5-1 and TRBJ1-5, reads KAGVTQTPRYLIKTRGQQVTLSCSPISGHRSVSWYQQTPGQGLQFLFEYFSETQRNKGNFPGRFSGRQFSNSRSEMNVSTLELGDSALYLCASSLAGADQPQHFGDGTRLSIL.

In this sample, this clone turned up once. The chain joins TRBV9 to TRBJ1-1; D uncertain. Trimming shortened V by 5 bases and J by 1 base, and 9 bases separated the two germline ends. CDR1 is SGDLS and CDR2 is YYNGEE in the germline V gene. This CDR3 contains 13 residues. The DNA of the CDR3 is TGTGCCAGCAGAGCTACGGGGAACACTGAAGCTTTCTTT. Amino acid sequence: CASRATGNTEAFF.

V usage is TRBV9 and J usage is TRBJ1-2; 7 bases are shared with TRBD1. Germline values: CDR1 SGDLS, CDR2 YYNGEE. The J segment lost 7 bases and the V segment lost 0 bases, leaving 0 bases of the junction unmatched. This CDR3 comprises 12 residues. CDR3 in amino acids: CASSVGQGGYTF. As DNA, the CDR3 is TGTGCCAGCAGCGTAGGACAGGGTGGCTACACCTTC.

The chain joins TRBV5-3 to TRBJ2-1, with D unresolved. TRBV5-3 is placed among ORFs of uncertain function. This CDR3 spans 14 amino acids. V lost 0 bases and J lost 5, with 9 bases in between. The CDR3 protein is CARSLAGGDNEQFF. As DNA, the CDR3 is TGTGCCAGAAGCTTGGCTGGCGGAGACAATGAGCAGTTCTTC.

The chain combines TRBV20-1 with TRBJ2-3, with D perhaps matching TRBD2 (7 bases). Germline V gene sequence: CDR1 DFQATT, CDR2 SNEGSKA (reference sequence). The CDR3 spans 16 residues. Deletions cut 3 bases from V and 2 bases from J, with 18 bases between. CDR3 bases: TGCAGTGCTAGTGGAGGGGCGGGGGCCTACACAGATACGCAGTATTTT. As protein: CSASGGAGAYTDTQYF.

The chain combines TRBV5-4 with TRBJ1-2, with D perhaps TRBD1 (5 bases). Germline V gene lookup returns CDR1 SGHNT and CDR2 YYREEE (reference sequence). Trimming left V 3 bases short and J 5 bases short, with 11 bases between. The CDR3 spans 13 residues. The CDR3 is CASSSLGGYGYTF. The CDR3, as DNA: TGTGCCAGCAGCTCCCTGGGGGGATATGGCTACACCTTC.

The table lists this clone with a count of one. The chain joins TRBV4-1 to TRBJ1-4, with D tentatively TRBD1 (5 bases). Trimming cost V 6 bases and J 0 bases, with 11 bases left between them. Germline V gene data show CDR1 as MGHRA and CDR2 as YSYEKL. This CDR3 is built from 15 residues. In DNA, the CDR3 is TGCGCCAGCAGAGGTACAGGTCCAACTAATGAAAAACTGTTTTTT. Residues: CASRGTGPTNEKLFF.

The chain couples TRBV24-1 to TRBJ1-5; D is undetermined. CDR3 length equals 15 residues. Germline-derived CDR1 and CDR2 are KGHDR and SFDVKD. Trimming shortened V by 3 bases and J by 2 bases, and 10 bases separated the two germline ends. CDR3 sequence: CATSDSTLGNQPQHF. CDR3 coding DNA: TGTGCCACCAGTGATAGTACATTGGGCAATCAGCCCCAGCATTTT.

The rearrangement joins TRBV27 to TRBJ1-2; possible D gene TRBD1, 5 bases. The CDR3 is 15 residues long. The V end lost 6 bases, the J end lost 4 bases, and 18 bases lay between the germline ends. Germline CDR1 MNHEY, CDR2 SMNVEV (reference sequence). CDR3 in amino acids: CASSPRVQESYGYTF. CDR3 DNA sequence: TGTGCCAGCAGCCCCAGGGTCCAAGAGAGCTATGGCTACACCTTC.

The rearrangement uses TRBV7-2 and TRBJ1-6; 7 positions match TRBD1. Germline V gene lookup returns CDR1 SGHTA and CDR2 FQGNSA. The CDR3 extends over 15 amino acids. V dropped 5 bases and J dropped 7; count of bases not matched to a gene: 8. CDR3 in amino acids: CASSQRQGGNSPLHF. Written as DNA, the CDR3 is TGTGCCAGCAGCCAGAGACAGGGCGGGAATTCACCCCTCCACTTT.

This clone has a single count. The V call is TRBV4-1, the J call TRBJ1-2; 9 bases map to TRBD1. This CDR3 spans 15 amino acids. Germline V gives CDR1 MGHRA, CDR2 YSYEKL. V trimming: 3 bases; J trimming: 5 bases; junction bases outside the gene matches: 7. CDR3 sequence reads: CASSHPGQGKYGYTF. The CDR3 DNA reads as TGCGCCAGCAGCCATCCCGGACAGGGGAAGTATGGCTACACCTTC.

The chain couples TRBV6-5 to TRBJ2-7; D is possibly TRBD2 (6 bases). Germline loops: CDR1 MNHEY, CDR2 SVGAGI. V was shortened by 5 bases and J by 7 bases, with 15 bases between the two germline ends. This CDR3 has 13 residues. This CDR3 is CASSTRDHGEQYV. CDR3 sequence (DNA): TGTGCCAGCAGTACGCGGGACCATGGGGAGCAGTACGTC.